This T cell receptor (beta chain) was recorded in a study of T cells in Graves' hyperthyroidism and ophthalmopathy. Amplified TCR beta CDR3 regions came from RNA transcripts. First-round RT-PCR targeting the TCR CDR3 was performed with the HTBI primer set. TCRdb used MiXCR to reprocess the multiplex PCR reads, holding one entry per CDR3 protein. The sample shows about 400,000 distinct CDR3 sequences, 14% to 15% of them seen only once. This clonotype was counted once. The CDR3 is 14 residues long. Trimming stripped 7 bases from V and 0 bases from J, with 10 bases between. In germline, CDR1 is SNHLY, CDR2 FYNNEI.

The receptor comes from a woman younger than 45 with Graves' hyperthyroidism. Specimen: blood. This chain joins TRBV2 and TRBJ2-1, with a tentative D call TRBD1 (6 bases). The CDR3 reads CASKGQSSYNEQFF. CDR3 DNA sequence: TGTGCCAGCAAAGGACAGAGCTCCTACAATGAGCAGTTCTTC. The whole variable domain, remainder taken from reference TRBV2 and TRBJ2-1, is EPEVTQTPSHQVTQMGQEVILRCVPISNHLYFYWYRQILGQKVEFLVSFYNNEISEKSEIFDDQFSVERPDGSNFTLKIRSTKLEDSAMYFCASKGQSSYNEQFFGPGTRLTVL.